This TCR beta chain appears in the sequencing data of a study of T cell clonality in common variable immunodeficiency. The trim removed 2 bases at V and 7 bases at J, leaving 17 bases unmatched. Per the germline V gene, CDR1 is LNHDA and CDR2 is SQIVND (reference sequence). This CDR3 is 20 amino acids long. The assay was immunoSEQ multiplex PCR, and TCRdb's table has in-frame clones only and misses some. This sample has some 38,000 clones and no singletons, with about 1% in the ten largest. This clone was observed at least ten times. The read ends 3 residues shy of where the CDR3 ends; the end is completed using the germline J gene.

Input material: peripheral blood mononuclear cells. The TCR was taken from a person between 18 and 69 years old in good health. This sequence joins TRBV19 and TRBJ1-6, with 10 bases matching TRBD1. The chain's CDR3 is CASSINGGKVPGQGNSPLHF. The sequenced part of the CDR3 DNA is TGTGCCAGTAGTATAAATGGCGGGAAGGTCCCGGGACAGGGGAATTCACCC.